These 24 T cell receptor beta chains came from one sample sequenced in a study of T cells after yellow fever vaccination. TCRdb processed the 5' RACE reads anew with MiXCR; each CDR3 protein has one entry. Of approximately 140,000 distinct CDR3 sequences listed, 7.7% are singletons. Here the sequenced sample was CD4+ T cells sorted from PBMCs, taken 5 days after the yellow fever booster vaccination. The receptors derive from a man younger than 45 who received the YFV17D yellow fever vaccine.

This rearrangement joins TRBV6-2 or TRBV6-3 to TRBJ2-1; no firm D call. Germline loops: CDR1 MNHEY, CDR2 SVGEGT. Between the trimmed V and J ends, which lost 1 base and 8 bases, there was a span of 12 bases. The CDR3 is 14 residues long. The CDR3 spells CASSYWSKDHEQFF. Here the CDR3 DNA reads TGTGCCAGCAGTTACTGGTCCAAGGACCATGAGCAGTTCTTC.

This clonotype was observed at least ten times. The chain uses TRBV11-2 and TRBJ2-7; D is perhaps TRBD1 (6 bases). Trimming took 5 bases from V and 0 from J, leaving 8 bases between them. CDR3 length equals 13 residues. Germline V lookup: CDR1 SGHAT, CDR2 FQNNGV. Here the CDR3 reads CASSPRGSYEQYF. In DNA, the CDR3 is TGTGCCAGCAGCCCCAGGGGCTCCTACGAGCAGTACTTC.

This clonotype has at least ten counts. The chain links TRBV7-3 to TRBJ2-2; the D is unclear. Between the trimmed V and J ends, which lost 0 bases and 0 bases, there was a span of 8 bases. The V gene's germline CDR1 is SGHTA and CDR2 FQGTGA. CDR3 length: 16 residues. The CDR3 sequence is CASSLTPDANTGELFF. CDR3 coding DNA: TGTGCCAGCAGCTTAACGCCAGACGCGAACACCGGGGAGCTGTTTTTT.

With regard to this clonotype: One junction end disagrees with the germline gene, perhaps due to a read error. The CDR3 DNA follows: TGCTGTGCTAGGTCCGGTCTAGCGGGTCATACAGATACGCAGTATTTT. The encoded protein is CCARSGLAGHTDTQYF. The J gene is TRBJ2-3, the V gene TRBV20-1; 8 positions agree with TRBD2. CDR3 size: 16 residues. CDR1 DFQATT and CDR2 SNEGSKA come from the germline V gene (reference sequence).

V usage is TRBV5-6 and J usage is TRBJ1-2; D gene uncertain. Germline-derived CDR1 and CDR2 are SGHDT and YYEEEE. This CDR3 region has 13 residues. V lost 4 bases, J lost 6 bases, and 13 bases lay in between. DNA of the CDR3: TGTGCCAGCAGCCTCCCGATTCCGGATGGCTACACCTTC. It translates to CASSLPIPDGYTF.

This clonotype was observed many times. The chain couples TRBV3-1 to TRBJ2-1; D call uncertain. CDR1 and CDR2 (germline): LGHDT, YNNKEL (reference sequence). CDR3 size: 11 residues. The V end was cut by 7 bases, the J end by 7 bases, with 8 bases between. CDR3 bases: TGTGCCAGCAAAAGGCTTAATGAGCAGTTCTTC. Encoded protein: CASKRLNEQFF.

This clonotype was detected ten times or more. It is likely a read error, because the conserved phenylalanine at the end of the CDR3 is missing. The chain has TRBV29-1 and TRBJ1-1, with 7 bases fitting TRBD1. V was clipped by 5 bases and J by 3 bases; unmatched bases: 9. There are 14 residues in the CDR3. Germline assignment: CDR1 SQVTM and CDR2 ANQGSEA. As DNA, the CDR3 is TGCAGCGTTAAGTTACGGCAGGGGGACACTGAAGCTTTCCTT. It specifies CSVKLRQGDTEAFL.

This clonotype has ten or more counts. This chain joins TRBV24-1 and TRBJ2-1, with TRBD2 identical over 9 bases. The CDR3 covers 15 residues. Trimming removed 7 bases from V and 3 bases from J; junction bases left unmatched: 6. Looked up from germline, CDR1 is KGHDR and CDR2 is SFDVKD. In DNA form, the CDR3 reads TGTGCCACCAGCCGTATAGCGGGAGACTACAATGAGCAGTTCTTC. Amino acids: CATSRIAGDYNEQFF.

This clonotype was counted many times. The rearrangement joins TRBV27 to TRBJ2-3; no definite D call. Per germline, CDR1 MNHEY and CDR2 SMNVEV (reference sequence). Trimming shortened V by 5 bases and J by 1 base, and 16 bases separated the two germline ends. The CDR3 is 16 residues long. The CDR3 DNA sequence: TGTGCCAGCAGTCTCCGGACCACAATCGGCACAGATACGCAGTATTTT. This codes for CASSLRTTIGTDTQYF.

This chain uses TRBV18 with TRBJ1-5, with D unclear. V was clipped by 1 base and J by 4 bases, with 11 bases between them. This CDR3 is 15 amino acids long. In germline, CDR1 is KGHSH, CDR2 LQKENI. The CDR3 nucleotides are TGTGCCAGCTCACCACGCGGGGTAGTAAATCAGCCCCAGCATTTT. The encoded protein is CASSPRGVVNQPQHF.

This clonotype showed up many times. The chain links TRBV7-2 to TRBJ1-6; 7 bases agree with TRBD1. The V and J ends lost 0 bases and 0 bases, in that order; junction bases with no gene match: 11. The CDR3 contains 20 residues. From germline, CDR1 is SGHTA and CDR2 FQGNSA. This chain's CDR3 is CASSLASSGQILSYNSPLHF. In DNA form, the CDR3 reads TGTGCCAGCAGCTTAGCATCCTCGGGACAGATCCTCTCCTATAATTCACCCCTCCACTTT.

The J gene is TRBJ1-5, the V gene TRBV6-2 or TRBV6-3; D call uncertain. This CDR3 is 14 amino acids long. Trimming took off 7 bases at V and 0 bases at J, with 10 bases between the two ends. Germline CDR1 and CDR2: MNHEY and SVGEGT. This CDR3 is CASKGRFSNQPQHF. The CDR3 DNA reads as TGTGCCAGCAAAGGACGGTTTAGCAATCAGCCCCAGCATTTT.

This clonotype was counted ten times or more. The V and J genes are TRBV27 and TRBJ1-3; 7 bases map to TRBD1. CDR3 length: 15 amino acids. The germline gives CDR1 MNHEY, CDR2 SMNVEV (reference sequence). Trimming took 6 bases from V and 3 from J; bases not matched to a gene: 8. CDR3 nucleotides: TGTGCCAGCAGCCTACAGGGGTTTGGTGGAAACACCATATATTTT. Protein: CASSLQGFGGNTIYF.

The rearrangement joins TRBV30 to TRBJ1-5; D is perhaps TRBD1 (6 bases). V lost 3 bases and J 4 bases, leaving 13 bases between the germline ends. CDR3 size: 14 residues. Germline V CDR1 and CDR2: GTSNPN, SVGIG (reference sequence). The CDR3 DNA reads as TGTGCCTGGAGCTCGGGACACTTTAATCAGCCCCAGCATTTT. The encoded protein is CAWSSGHFNQPQHF.

There are many counts of this clonotype. The chain employs TRBV5-1 and TRBJ2-2; 9 bases match TRBD2. Trimming cost V 2 bases and J 0 bases; bases outside gene matches: 14. The germline V gene encodes CDR1 SGHRS and CDR2 YFSETQ. The CDR3 contains 20 residues. The CDR3 spells CASSLFSVSGRAANTGELFF. Here the CDR3 DNA reads TGCGCCAGCAGCTTATTCTCGGTTAGCGGGAGAGCAGCGAACACCGGGGAGCTGTTTTTT.

The J gene is TRBJ2-1, the V gene TRBV20-1; D is tentatively TRBD1 or TRBD2 (7 bases each). Germline CDR1 and CDR2: DFQATT and SNEGSKA (reference sequence). CDR3 size: 13 residues. V lost 3 bases and J lost 7, with 13 bases in between. This chain's CDR3 is CSASIQGGNEQFF. The CDR3 coding sequence is TGCAGTGCTAGCATTCAGGGGGGGAATGAGCAGTTCTTC.

This clonotype was observed a few times. This sequence joins TRBV10-3 and TRBJ2-1; possible D gene TRBD2, 6 bases. This CDR3 is built from 16 residues. Germline values: CDR1 ENHRY, CDR2 SYGVKD. Between the trimmed V and J ends, which lost 0 bases and 2 bases, there was a span of 11 bases. CDR3 in DNA: TGTGCCATCAGTGAGTCGCGGGACGGCCCCTACAATGAGCAGTTCTTC. Encoded protein: CAISESRDGPYNEQFF.

This clonotype was counted many times. This chain links TRBV7-2 with TRBJ2-2; D not resolved. Germline V lookup: CDR1 SGHTA, CDR2 FQGNSA. V was trimmed by 3 bases and J by 3 bases, leaving 11 bases between them. This CDR3 comprises 15 residues. CDR3 protein: CASSFYGSHTGELFF. The CDR3 region has the DNA TGTGCCAGCAGCTTTTACGGGTCCCACACCGGGGAGCTGTTTTTT.

A word on this clonotype: A much larger clone is a single base away; this may be a read error. The rearrangement joins TRBV20-1 to TRBJ2-7; possible D gene TRBD2, 5 bases. CDR1 and CDR2 from the germline V gene are DFQATT and SNEGSKA (reference sequence). The CDR3 consists of 15 residues. CDR3 sequence (DNA): TGCGGTGCTAGTGCCCTACTAGGTAGCCCCTACGAGCAGTACTTC. Encoded protein: CGASALLGSPYEQYF.

This clonotype appeared many times. This chain connects TRBV3-1 to TRBJ1-1, with D perhaps TRBD1 (5 bases). Deletions cut 0 bases from V and 1 base from J, with 6 bases between. The CDR3 has 14 residues. Germline V CDR1 and CDR2: LGHDT, YNNKEL (reference sequence). The CDR3: CASSQEGGNTEAFF. In DNA form, the CDR3 reads TGTGCCAGCAGCCAAGAGGGGGGGAACACTGAAGCTTTCTTT.

The chain has TRBV5-1 and TRBJ2-7, with TRBD2 as a possible D gene (5 bases). The V and J ends lost 0 bases and 1 base respectively, with 17 bases between them. CDR3 size: 17 residues. CDR1 SGHRS and CDR2 YFSETQ come from the germline V gene. CDR3 nucleotides: TGCGCCAGCAGCTTGGAAAATCCAAGAAGGACTTCCTACGAGCAGTACTTC. It yields the protein CASSLENPRRTSYEQYF.

This clonotype appeared a few times. The J gene is TRBJ2-3, the V gene TRBV18; D gene ambiguous. CDR3 size: 13 residues. Germline CDR1 KGHSH, CDR2 LQKENI. V gave up 2 bases and J gave up 11 bases, with 14 bases separating them. DNA of the CDR3: TGTGCCAGCTCACCAAGTCGGGCGGAACAGCAGTATTTT. Protein sequence: CASSPSRAEQQYF. The variable domain in full, with the rest retrieved from reference TRBV18 and TRBJ2-3, is NAGVMQNPRHLVRRRGQEARLRCSPMKGHSHVYWYRQLPEEGLKFMVYLQKENIIDESGMPKERFSAEFPKEGPSILRIQQVVRGDSAAYFCASSPSRAEQQYFGPGTRLTVL.

The gene calls are TRBV5-4 and TRBJ2-3; 12 nucleotides agree with TRBD2. The CDR3 covers 18 residues. The trim removed 1 base at V and 4 bases at J, leaving 10 bases unmatched. Per the germline V gene, CDR1 is SGHNT and CDR2 is YYREEE (reference sequence). DNA for the CDR3: TGTGCCAGCAGCTTGACGACTAGCGGGGGAGGTGGGCCAGATACGCAGTATTTT. This translates into CASSLTTSGGGGPDTQYF.

In its sample, this clonotype was seen once. The rearrangement uses TRBV15 and TRBJ2-3, with D unclear. Germline assignment: CDR1 LNHNV and CDR2 YYDKDF (reference sequence). The V end lost 0 bases, the J end lost 9 bases, and 7 bases lay between the germline ends. The CDR3 sequence is 12 residues long. DNA for the CDR3: TGTGCCACCAGCAGAGATCAACGCACGCAGTATTTT. This encodes CATSRDQRTQYF.